Below, one T cell receptor (beta chain) is given with its context. The antigen it binds to is not known. The record has no base qualities; no much larger clone is one base away. This specimen belongs to a study of shared clonotypes between healthy human individuals (dated by TCRdb to the early 2020s). Study-level background: A few men and a couple of women, aged 18 to 49 years, made up the cohort. For each donor, CD4 naive and CD4 memory were each run on three plates, CD8 naive on two plates, and CD8 memory on one plate. To estimate repertoire size and how much clonotype sharing occurs between individuals, the study deeply sequenced the blood TCR repertoires of about five healthy adults. To increase sequencing depth and limit assay-specific biases, different laboratories used diverse techniques to prepare libraries and sequence TCR repertoires. Between about 0.85 and 8.9 billion PBMCs per donor were obtained by leukapheresis. The paper as a whole reports these results and caveats: Because the study included only a small number of donors, the genetic and exposure-history diversity represented was limited. Across a handful of donors, roughly 5.4% of naive CD4, roughly 3.3% of naive CD8, about 2.3% of memory CD4, and approximately 0.4% of memory CD8 clonotypes were shared. Larger estimated clonotype richness was generally found for naive subsets than for memory subsets. Pairwise subsampling indicated that sequencing depth was expected to affect the degree of clonotype sharing among donors. Clonotypes shared by all four sorted-subset donors showed higher generation probabilities than non-shared clonotypes. Even with the large sequencing depth, rarefaction of the sorted-subset datasets indicated that sequencing was incomplete. Sampling was restricted to blood, and TCR repertoires in tissues likely differ from the TCR repertoires found in blood.

Using the deep immunoSEQ assay, multiplex PCR amplified TCR CDR3 regions from genomic DNA. For each cell subset, the extracted genomic DNA was distributed evenly across all wells of several immunoSEQ 96-well plates, and each plate served as one replicate. For sorted subsets, roughly 200 ng genomic DNA, equal to about 30,000 T cell genomes, was loaded into each replicate PCR. Purified libraries were measured with a Qubit 3.0 fluorometer, size-checked on a Bioanalyzer 2100, and measured again with the KAPA Library Quantification kit. Every immunoSEQ 96-well plate was sequenced on a dedicated single-read 150-cycle Illumina NextSeq 550 flow cell. The original pipeline was this. Because only junctional sequences without quality scores were contained in the immunoSEQ output, filtering matching that applied to full-length reads could not be performed. Sequences were annotated with PyIR, a Python wrapper for IgBLAST v1.9, using IMGT germline references to assign V/J genes and CDR3. Reads with weak V/J assignments (E-value above 1e-6), missing CDR3, stop codons, out-of-frame junctions, or ambiguous translated residues were removed. V3J clonotypes were defined by identical inferred V gene, J gene, and CDR3 amino acid sequence. Percentage overlap between repertoires was computed as shared unique clonotypes divided by the size of the smaller repertoire. Three approaches were used to assess repertoire richness: RTK rarefaction, the Chao1 estimator, and Recon v2.1 estimates of unobserved clonotypes. Generation probabilities were computed with OLGA for all TCRbeta clonotypes obtained by the gDNA method from a few donors. TCRdb carries this immuneACCESS record with in-frame sequences only. Its versions omit some clonotypes, under half of them owing to an unresolved V gene in the studies checked, with the rest unexplained. That table is the source of V, J and clone size, and D and trimming were worked out from the DNA. The sample includes over a million clones, with roughly 97% observed a single time. 0.95% to 1.5% of the sample is in the top ten clones.

The CDR3, from cysteine to phenylalanine, totals 18 residues. The sequence is cut down to CDR3 DNA, 54 bases in frame from base 1. Reading the germline V gene (reference sequence) gives CDR1 SEHNR and CDR2 FQNEAQ. Trimming at the junction amounts to 4 bases on V and 5 bases on J, and the germline ends lie 25 bases apart. The donors were healthy, HIV-negative adults who had no recently reported acute infections or vaccinations. Every donor was a Caucasian adult living in Nashville, Tennessee, USA. CD4+ T cells were enriched by magnetic negative selection; naive cells were then positively selected on CD45RA, and the negative fraction formed the memory subset. Blood was obtained by leukapheresis, after which PBMCs were separated by Ficoll-Histopaque density gradient centrifugation and cryopreserved in liquid nitrogen vapor phase. Analytical flow cytometry was used to check the purity and quantity of every magnetically sorted T cell population. From each sorted fraction, genomic DNA was isolated and quantified by UV absorbance on a Nanodrop 2000c.

Sequencing input: naive CD4+ T cells sorted from blood. The cell subset or site label, as the study defines it: CD45RA+ positively selected. The sequence links TRBV7-9 to TRBJ2-3, and TRBD2 may be the D gene, going by 6 matching bases. The sequence was obtained from a man aged 30 to 39 in good health. The DNA sequence is as follows: TGTGCCAGCAGCTCGAGCAGGACTTGGAGGGGATGGATAGATACGCAGTATTTT. Translated, it reads CASSSSRTWRGWIDTQYF.